This TCR beta chain was profiled in a study of metastatic and nonmetastatic thyroid tumors. Study-wide context: Peripheral blood and tumor or nodule samples from malignant and benign thyroid patients were compared. General study points: Malignant thyroid tumors reportedly had TCR beta diversity that was significantly higher than in benign nodules, in blood and tumor.

Germline values: CDR1 MDHEN, CDR2 SYDVKM. The CDR3 totals 13 residues. There were no patients who had received any treatment before thyroid surgery. This clone occurred a few times. Its cognate antigen is unknown. A read error may produce the germline difference seen at one junction end. Source study methods: CDR3 differences across clinicopathological groups were used to build a distant-metastasis classifier for papillary thyroid cancer. Using MiXCR, TCRdb re-called clones from the PCR reads. For this entry, the V and J calls and clone size follow TCRdb and not the study's own pipeline. Of about 22,000 clones listed, less than 20% are singletons.

What was sequenced was adjacent normal tissue. V is TRBV28 and J is TRBJ1-2; no clear D gene. The receptor was derived from a male donor with papillary thyroid cancer or a benign thyroid nodule (not recorded which). Some clones in this sample may be carry-over from other donors' samples. The CDR3 reads CASILFWGSCYTF. Written as DNA, the CDR3 is TGTGCCAGCATTTTATTTTGGGGTAGTTGCTACACCTTC.